This is a list of T cell receptor beta chains from one sample in a study of cytomegalovirus exposure and HLA in healthy donors. Data came from immunoSEQ multiplex PCR; TCRdb stores just in-frame clones and leaves some out. The table for this sample gives around 150,000 clones. What was sequenced was PBMCs. Receptor source: a woman aged 60-70 years in good health and CMV-seronegative. CDR3s include the opening cysteine and the closing phenylalanine or tryptophan. A D gene is named only where the DNA matches it firmly.

j_gene | d_gene | v_gene | CDR3aa | CDR3nt
TRBJ2-1 | . | TRBV2 | CASSEEGTPYNEQFF | TGTGCCAGCAGTGAAGAGGGGACTCCTTACAATGAGCAGTTCTTC
TRBJ2-6 | TRBD1 | TRBV4-1 | CASSQDDRGGSGANVLTF | TGCGCCAGCAGCCAAGACGACAGGGGCGGCTCTGGGGCCAACGTCCTGACTTTC
TRBJ2-3 | TRBD2 | TRBV11-3 | CASSSGTSGTDTQYF | TGTGCCAGCAGCTCCGGGACTAGCGGAACAGATACGCAGTATTTT
TRBJ2-5 | TRBD1 | TRBV5-1 | CASAAGGIGETQYF | TGCGCCAGCGCGGCAGGGGGAATCGGAGAGACCCAGTACTTC
TRBJ2-3 | . | TRBV4-3 | CASSQDRQGAADTQYF | TGCGCCAGCAGCCAAGATCGTCAGGGTGCGGCAGATACGCAGTATTTT
TRBJ2-2 | . | TRBV19 | CASSIWSGTGELFF | TGTGCCAGTAGTATTTGGTCAGGCACCGGGGAGCTGTTTTTT
TRBJ2-7 | TRBD2 | TRBV25-1 | CASSGGGSRPYEQYF | TGTGCCAGCAGTGGAGGCGGGAGTAGACCCTACGAGCAGTACTTC
TRBJ2-1 | . | TRBV30 | CAWSLAFNEQFF | TGTGCCTGGAGTCTGGCCTTCAATGAGCAGTTCTTC
TRBJ1-1 | TRBD1 | TRBV30 | CAWSTSWDSRPFF | TGTGCCTGGAGTACTTCATGGGACAGTCGGCCTTTCTTT
TRBJ1-1 | TRBD1 | TRBV7-3 | CASSLARQGQAFF | TGTGCCAGCAGCTTAGCTAGACAGGGACAAGCTTTCTTT
TRBJ1-1 | . | TRBV18 | CASSPNGPQPGIEAFF | TGTGCCAGCTCACCTAACGGGCCCCAGCCCGGGATTGAAGCTTTCTTT
TRBJ2-2 | TRBD2 | TRBV5-1 | CASSGTSGIVWYTGELFF | TGCGCCAGCTCTGGCACTAGCGGGATTGTATGGTACACCGGGGAGCTGTTTTTT
TRBJ1-1 | . | TRBV14 | CASSQNFDSEAFF | TGTGCCAGCAGCCAAAACTTTGACAGTGAAGCTTTCTTT
TRBJ2-5 | . | TRBV13 | CASSEQGGGETQYF | TGTGCCAGCAGCGAACAGGGTGGCGGGGAGACCCAGTACTTC
TRBJ1-1 | . | TRBV6-5 | CASSYESYTEAFF | TGTGCCAGCAGTTATGAGTCGTACACTGAAGCTTTCTTT
TRBJ2-7 | . | TRBV5-1 | CASSLPSSSYEQYF | TGCGCCAGCAGCTTACCTAGCAGCTCCTACGAGCAGTACTTC
TRBJ2-5 | TRBD1 | TRBV6-6 | CASRNRDSGETQYF | TGTGCCAGCAGGAACCGGGACAGTGGAGAGACCCAGTACTTC
TRBJ1-1 | TRBD1 | TRBV7-6 | CASSLGQINTEAFF | TGTGCCAGCAGCTTGGGACAGATTAACACTGAAGCTTTCTTT
TRBJ1-2 | . | TRBV20-1 | CSVSTNYGYTF | TGCAGTGTTAGTACTAACTATGGCTACACCTTC
TRBJ2-7 | TRBD2 | TRBV7-9 | CASSDGLADRTYEQYF | TGTGCCAGCAGTGACGGACTAGCGGACCGAACCTACGAGCAGTACTTC
TRBJ1-1 | . | TRBV19 | CASSIYRGGGLEAFF | TGTGCCAGTAGTATATATAGGGGAGGGGGACTGGAAGCTTTCTTT
TRBJ1-5 | . | TRBV27 | CASSLMGGYQPQHF | TGTGCCAGCAGTTTAATGGGGGGGTACCAGCCCCAGCATTTT